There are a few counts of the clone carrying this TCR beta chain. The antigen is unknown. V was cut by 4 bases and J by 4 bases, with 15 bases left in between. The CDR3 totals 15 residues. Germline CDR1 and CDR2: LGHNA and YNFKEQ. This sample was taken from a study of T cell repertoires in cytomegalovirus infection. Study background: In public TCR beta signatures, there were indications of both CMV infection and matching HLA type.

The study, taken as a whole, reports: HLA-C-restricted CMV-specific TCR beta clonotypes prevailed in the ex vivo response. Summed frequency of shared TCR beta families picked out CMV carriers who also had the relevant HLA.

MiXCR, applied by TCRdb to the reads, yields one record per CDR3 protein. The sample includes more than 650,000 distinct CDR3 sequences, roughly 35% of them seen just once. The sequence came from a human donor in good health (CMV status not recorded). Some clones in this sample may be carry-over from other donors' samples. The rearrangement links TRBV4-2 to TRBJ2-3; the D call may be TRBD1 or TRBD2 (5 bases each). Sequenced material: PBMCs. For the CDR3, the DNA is TGTGCCAGCAGCCTGGAGTCCCGGGGCCCAGATACGCAGTATTTT. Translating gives CASSLESRGPDTQYF.